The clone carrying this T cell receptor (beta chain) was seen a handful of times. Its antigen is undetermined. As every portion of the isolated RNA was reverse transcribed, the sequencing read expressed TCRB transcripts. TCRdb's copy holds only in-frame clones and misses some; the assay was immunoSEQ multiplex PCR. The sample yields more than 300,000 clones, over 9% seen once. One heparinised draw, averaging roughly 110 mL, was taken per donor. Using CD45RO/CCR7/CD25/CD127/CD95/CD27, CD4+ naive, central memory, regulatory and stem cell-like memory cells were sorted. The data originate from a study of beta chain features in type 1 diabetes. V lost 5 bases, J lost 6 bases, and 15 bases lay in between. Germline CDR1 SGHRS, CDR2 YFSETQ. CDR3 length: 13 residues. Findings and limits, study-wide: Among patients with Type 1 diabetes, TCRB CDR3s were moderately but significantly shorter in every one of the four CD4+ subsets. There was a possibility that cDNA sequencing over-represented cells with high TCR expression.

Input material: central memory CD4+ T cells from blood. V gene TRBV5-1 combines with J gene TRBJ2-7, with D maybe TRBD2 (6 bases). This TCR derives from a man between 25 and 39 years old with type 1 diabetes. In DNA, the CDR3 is TGCGCCAGCAGATTCGGCGGGGCCGGCGAGCAGTACTTC. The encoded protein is CASRFGGAGEQYF. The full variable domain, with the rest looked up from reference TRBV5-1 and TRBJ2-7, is KAGVTQTPRYLIKTRGQQVTLSCSPISGHRSVSWYQQTPGQGLQFLFEYFSETQRNKGNFPGRFSGRQFSNSRSEMNVSTLELGDSALYLCASRFGGAGEQYFGPGTRLTVT.